This TCR beta chain was recorded in a study of blood T cells in healthy people across ages. Study findings and constraints: Per-million-T-cell TCR beta diversity fell roughly linearly with age. Diversity figures derived from one million T cells were judged to underestimate the true value. Changes seen in expanded clonotypes were possibly confounded by donor CMV status left unknown.

V shed 4 bases and J 6 bases; nucleotides not matched to a gene: 5. Germline lookup yields CDR1 SGHKS and CDR2 YYEKEE (reference sequence). This CDR3 spans 14 amino acids. Total RNA amounts of at least 5 micrograms were extracted per sample. Concerning this clonotype: Antigen unknown.

A second about 7 to 12 cycle PCR used barcoded and J-beta primers. MiXCR, applied by TCRdb to the 5' RACE reads, yields one record per CDR3 protein. The sample has hundreds of thousands of distinct CDR3 sequences; under 45% are singletons. The receptor was isolated from a man between 60 and 70 years old in good health. V gene TRBV5-5 combines with J gene TRBJ2-3; 10 nucleotides line up with TRBD1. Sequenced sample: blood. The CDR3 loop reads CASSMGQGWDTQYF. The CDR3 nucleotides read TGTGCCAGCAGCATGGGACAGGGGTGGGATACGCAGTATTTT.